This T cell receptor beta chain originates from a study of T cells in Graves' hyperthyroidism and ophthalmopathy. Study conclusions and caveats: For ophthalmopathy, model prediction preceded onset by a median about 6 months. Among clonotypes expanded in thyroid above 0.001, most were also found in blood. Separation of ophthalmopathy from stable hyperthyroidism was achieved by a 13 V-J model.

From RNA transcripts, TCR beta CDR3 regions were amplified. The study used the HTBI primer set for a first-round RT-PCR of the TCR CDR3. Using its own MiXCR run on the multiplex PCR reads, TCRdb lists one record per CDR3 protein. The table lists around 500,000 distinct CDR3 sequences, roughly 23% of them singletons, with approximately 49% in the top ten. CDR1 and CDR2 from the germline V gene are MDHEN and SYDVKM. The CDR3 runs 15 residues. V was clipped by 7 bases and J by 5 bases; unmatched bases: 14. Regarding this clonotype: The antigen is unknown.

PBMCs stemmed from around 10 ml fresh peripheral blood. The TCR was taken from a woman aged 70-85 years with Graves' ophthalmopathy. The sequenced sample consisted of blood. The rearrangement links TRBV28 to TRBJ2-7; 7 nucleotides agree with TRBD2. CDR3 DNA sequence: TGTGCCAGCACCTCTGGGGGGGGGTATGCTCACGAGCAGTACTTC. Amino acids: CASTSGGGYAHEQYF.